These 6 T cell receptor beta chains share one sample of origin, sequenced in a study of technical replicates of blood from a handful of donors. The data were produced by immunoSEQ multiplex PCR, yet TCRdb's version contains in-frame clones alone and is incomplete. Here the sample spans just over 60,000 clones, over 75% being singletons. The sequenced sample consisted of PBMCs. The source of these receptors is a human donor in good health. Some clones in this sample may be carry-over from other donors' samples.

The J gene is TRBJ2-2, the V gene TRBV5-1; D gene ambiguous. Trimming took 4 bases from V and 8 from J, leaving 15 bases between them. The germline CDR1 and CDR2 sequences are SGHRS and YFSETQ. This CDR3 region has 14 residues. This chain's CDR3 is CASSTQTAMGELFF. The CDR3 DNA follows: TGCGCCAGCAGCACCCAAACTGCGATGGGGGAGCTGTTTTTT. The full variable domain, its missing parts supplied by reference TRBV5-1 and TRBJ2-2, is KAGVTQTPRYLIKTRGQQVTLSCSPISGHRSVSWYQQTPGQGLQFLFEYFSETQRNKGNFPGRFSGRQFSNSRSEMNVSTLELGDSALYLCASSTQTAMGELFFGEGSRLTVL.

This chain links TRBV7-9 with TRBJ2-7; D uncertain. CDR1 is SEHNR and CDR2 is FQNEAQ in the germline V gene (reference sequence). The CDR3 has 12 residues. V shed 3 bases and J shed 7 bases, with 10 bases lying between them. The CDR3 reads CASSFHVQEQYF. The CDR3 nucleotides read TGTGCCAGCAGCTTCCACGTACAAGAGCAGTACTTC. Filled out from reference TRBV7-9 and TRBJ2-7, the complete variable domain reads DTGVSQNPRHKITKRGQNVTFRCDPISEHNRLYWYRQTLGQGPEFLTYFQNEAQLEKSRLLSDRFSAERPKGSFSTLEIQRTEQGDSAMYLCASSFHVQEQYFGPGTRLTVT.

The sample holds a few counts of this clone. J is TRBJ1-6 and V is TRBV19; 10 bases align to TRBD1. The CDR3 runs 19 residues. Per the germline V gene, CDR1 is LNHDA and CDR2 is SQIVND (reference sequence). The trim removed 7 bases at V and 0 bases at J, leaving 12 bases unmatched. The CDR3 nucleotides read TGTGCCAGTAACAGGGGGGACAGGGGCTCCGGCTCCTATAATTCACCCCTCCACTTT. Amino acid sequence: CASNRGDRGSGSYNSPLHF.

This clone was found a few times. The CDR3 sequence is CASSPQDRGTGYTF. The CDR3 region has the DNA TGTGCCAGCTCACCCCAGGACAGGGGTACTGGCTACACCTTC. The rearrangement joins TRBV18 to TRBJ1-2; 9 nucleotides match TRBD1. This CDR3 comprises 14 residues. Germline V gene sequence: CDR1 KGHSH, CDR2 LQKENI. Trimming at V came to 3 bases and at J to 7 bases, leaving 6 bases not matched to a gene.

The rearrangement uses TRBV7-6 and TRBJ2-7, with D maybe TRBD2 (5 bases). V lost 1 base and J 2 bases, leaving 12 bases between the germline ends. This CDR3 spans 15 amino acids. Germline V gene lookup returns CDR1 SGHVS and CDR2 FNYEAQ. This chain's CDR3 is CASSLGLAWTYEQYF. The CDR3 nucleotides are TGTGCCAGCAGCTTAGGATTAGCGTGGACCTACGAGCAGTACTTC.

The chain links TRBV5-1 to TRBJ1-6, with TRBD1 as a possible D gene (5 bases). In germline, CDR1 is SGHRS, CDR2 YFSETQ. Trimming pared 3 bases from V and 0 bases from J, leaving 22 bases between. The CDR3 is 20 amino acids. In DNA form, the CDR3 reads TGCGCCAGCAGCTGGGGGGGACCTCGGGCAGGGAGCTCCTATAATTCACCCCTCCACTTT. As protein: CASSWGGPRAGSSYNSPLHF.